This TCR beta chain is from a study of blood T cell repertoires in COVID-19. Whole-study context: Whether acute or convalescent, the COVID-19 samples came from the United States, Italy and Spain. PBMCs, B-cell-depleted T cells, or T cells provided the cDNA or gDNA that made up the material.

Original processing notes: Amplification of reference gene primers provided the estimated nucleated cell counts. Clones were sequenced by immunoSEQ multiplex PCR, and TCRdb holds only the in-frame ones, with some missing. V and J calls and clone size are as listed in that table; D and trimming were resolved from the DNA. The table lists about 110,000 clones, over 70% of them singletons, with roughly 4.7% in the top ten. The receptor was derived from a human donor in a cohort sampled during active or convalescent COVID-19. The sample comprised peripheral blood.

CDR3 protein: CASSPDSRAFF. The CDR3 bases are TGTGCCAGCAGCCCGGACAGCAGAGCTTTCTTT. This chain links TRBV5-5 with TRBJ1-1; TRBD1 might be the D (6 bases). The V end lost 4 bases, the J end lost 10 bases, and 11 bases lay between the germline ends. Germline CDR1 reads SGHKS; CDR2 reads YYEKEE (reference sequence). The CDR3 sequence is 11 residues long. The variable domain in full, completed from reference TRBV5-5 and TRBJ1-1, reads DAGVTQSPTHLIKTRGQQVTLRCSPISGHKSVSWYQQVLGQGPQFIFQYYEKEERGRGNFPDRFSARQFPNYSSELNVNALLLGDSALYLCASSPDSRAFFGQGTRLTVV.